The T cell receptor (beta chain) described here comes from a study of T cells in localized non-small cell lung cancer. About this clone: What it binds is unknown.

V lost 4 bases and J lost 4, with 12 bases in between. The CDR3 covers 14 residues. CDR1 is MDHEN, CDR2 SYDVKM, per germline. Assay: immunoSEQ multiplex PCR; the TCRdb copy retains only in-frame clones and omits some. This table holds around 15,000 clones, 75% to 90% found once. Study observations and caveats: The study linked higher blood T cell density to longer overall survival.

The TCR comes from a female donor aged 60 or older with stage I squamous cell lung carcinoma. The source was peripheral blood, collected before any cancer treatment. The chain links TRBV28 to TRBJ2-3; perhaps TRBD2 as D (6 bases). The CDR3 is CASSSGGESDTQYF. CDR3 sequence (DNA): TGTGCCAGCAGTTCCGGCGGGGAATCAGATACGCAGTATTTT.